The 5 T cell receptor beta chains presented below share a single source sample, sequenced in a study of radiation and T cells in renal cell carcinoma. Stated time point: blood 4 weeks post-SBRT, at nephrectomy. Sample treatment: 15 Gy SBRT to primary tumor, nephrectomy 4 weeks later. Assay: immunoSEQ multiplex PCR; the TCRdb copy retains only in-frame clones and omits some. This sample carries some 150,000 clones, approximately 86% of them seen once, and the ten largest clones take over 15%. This sample comprised blood, obtained from a patient whose treatment included radiotherapy and nephrectomy. The origin of the receptors is a woman in her forties or fifties with renal cell carcinoma.

The chain has TRBV5-1 and TRBJ2-7, with a weak D call TRBD2 (6 bases). The CDR3 is 15 amino acids. The V end lost 6 bases, the J end lost 0 bases, and 16 bases lay between the germline ends. Germline V CDR1 and CDR2: SGHRS, YFSETQ. CDR3 DNA: TGCGCCAGCACCCTCGGAGGCGGGACCTCCTACGAGCAGTACTTC. This sequence encodes CASTLGGGTSYEQYF.

The chain is built from TRBV29-1 and TRBJ2-5, with 10 positions matching TRBD1. The CDR3 loop spans 15 amino acids. Germline CDR1 is SQVTM and CDR2 is ANQGSEA. V was pared by 6 bases and J by 0 bases, with 7 bases of the junction left unmatched. DNA of the CDR3: TGCAGCGTAGCCGGGACAGGGGCAGACCAAGAGACCCAGTACTTC. Its translation is CSVAGTGADQETQYF.

This clone was seen a single time. As DNA, the CDR3 is TGTGCCATCAGTGTCCAGCGGGAGGTGTTCGATGAGCAGTTCTTC. Its translation: CAISVQREVFDEQFF. The chain uses TRBV10-3 and TRBJ2-1, with TRBD2 matching over 9 bases. Germline CDR1 reads ENHRY; CDR2 reads SYGVKD. The CDR3 length is 15 residues. J gave up 8 bases and V 4 bases, and 9 bases lay outside the gene matches.

The V gene is TRBV28, the J gene TRBJ2-2, with 14 bases that match TRBD2. Germline CDR1 reads MDHEN; CDR2 reads SYDVKM. V was pared by 0 bases and J by 6 bases, with 3 bases of the junction left unmatched. The CDR3 has 17 residues. The CDR3 here is CASSLWRLAGGPGELFF. CDR3 DNA sequence: TGTGCCAGCAGTTTATGGCGACTAGCGGGAGGGCCCGGGGAGCTGTTTTTT.

The chain links TRBV21-1 to TRBJ2-1; TRBD1, as called in the table, went unchecked against the DNA. TRBV21-1 is assigned pseudogene status. CDR3 length equals 12 residues. The CDR3 loop reads CASSQKGNEQFF. The CDR3 DNA reads as TGTGCCAGCAGCCAAAAGGGGAATGAGCAGTTCTTC.